A single sample is the source of the 4 T cell receptor beta chains below, sequenced in a study of Graves' ophthalmopathy and Graves' hyperthyroidism. The sequenced template was RNA, covering the TCR beta CDR3 region. Second-round multiplex PCR came after first-round RT-PCR with HTBI primers. In TCRdb, the multiplex PCR reads were re-called with MiXCR into one record per CDR3 protein. The table has around 1.1 million distinct CDR3 sequences, about two fifths seen once; the top ten hold approximately 12%. The sample consisted of peripheral blood or thyroid tissue (not recorded which). All receptors derive from an adult man with Graves' hyperthyroidism.

In this sample, this clonotype turned up many times. This chain uses TRBV7-2 with TRBJ1-1; D gene unclear. V shed 2 bases and J shed 3 bases, with 7 bases lying between them. The CDR3 runs to 13 residues. Germline CDR1 and CDR2: SGHTA and FQGNSA. The CDR3 sequence: CASSLPWDTEAFF. The CDR3 region has the DNA TGTGCCAGCAGCTTACCGTGGGACACTGAAGCTTTCTTT. Full variable domain (remainder filled in from reference TRBV7-2 and TRBJ1-1): GAGVSQSPSNKVTEKGKDVELRCDPISGHTALYWYRQSLGQGLEFLIYFQGNSAPDKSGLPSDRFSAERTGGSVSTLTIQRTQQEDSAVYLCASSLPWDTEAFFGQGTRLTVV.

This clonotype appeared a few times. The chain has TRBV20-1 and TRBJ1-3; D remains ambiguous. The germline V and J ends were trimmed by 5 bases and 0 bases, with 8 bases remaining between them. The CDR3 covers 13 residues. Germline CDR1 and CDR2: DFQATT and SNEGSKA (reference sequence). In nucleotides, the CDR3 is TGCAGTGCTCTGGACCACTCTGGAAACACCATATATTTT. It yields the protein CSALDHSGNTIYF.

The rearrangement links TRBV27 to TRBJ2-7, with 7 bases lining up with TRBD1. The CDR3 sequence is 15 residues long. CDR1 and CDR2 (germline): MNHEY, SMNVEV (reference sequence). V gave up 6 bases and J gave up 2 bases; unmatched junction bases: 10. The CDR3 reads CASSHTQGTAYEQYF. CDR3 DNA: TGTGCCAGCAGCCACACGCAGGGGACAGCCTACGAGCAGTACTTC.

This clonotype was counted at least ten times. The rearrangement joins TRBV7-9 to TRBJ1-4, with D unclear. The CDR3 loop spans 15 amino acids. V was cut by 5 bases and J by 7 bases, with 17 bases left in between. CDR1 and CDR2 (germline): SEHNR, FQNEAQ (reference sequence). CDR3 residues: CASSLPRVSGEKLFF. CDR3 coding DNA: TGTGCCAGCAGCCTCCCGCGGGTTTCTGGTGAAAAACTGTTTTTT.